These 25 T cell receptor beta chains came from one sample sequenced in a study of CD8+CD57+ T cells in acquired aplastic anemia. Previously, flow cytometry had revealed CD8+CD57+ cell expansion in the patients chosen for sequencing. It was genomic DNA that served as the template for profiling TCR beta VDJ and CDR3. TCRdb independently ran MiXCR on the reads; one entry per CDR3 protein. Of about 160,000 distinct CDR3 sequences listed, about 45% are singletons. Sequencing used sorted CD4+, CD8+, or CD8+CD57+ T cells (not recorded which) from PBMCs. Receptor source: a human donor with aplastic anemia.

There are many counts of this clonotype. V and J are TRBV7-2 and TRBJ2-3; TRBD1 agrees at 7 bases. The V gene's germline CDR1 is SGHTA and CDR2 FQGNSA. There are 13 residues in the CDR3. The J segment lost 3 bases and the V segment lost 6 bases, leaving 3 bases of the junction unmatched. CDR3 in amino acids: CASSPTGTDTQYF. The CDR3 region has the DNA TGTGCCAGCAGTCCGACAGGGACAGATACGCAGTATTTT.

The CDR3 loop is CASRLSTGDVNEQYF. Written as DNA, the CDR3 is TGTGCCAGCAGACTTTCGACAGGGGACGTGAACGAGCAGTACTTC. The chain recombines TRBV28 with TRBJ2-7; 8 bases are a match to TRBD1. Germline V gives CDR1 MDHEN, CDR2 SYDVKM. The trim removed 6 bases at V and 5 bases at J, leaving 12 bases unmatched. The CDR3 runs to 15 residues.

This clonotype was observed many times. The rearrangement links TRBV19 to TRBJ2-4, with D perhaps matching TRBD1 (6 bases). The V end lost 9 bases, the J end lost 8 bases, and 23 bases lay between the germline ends. Per germline, CDR1 LNHDA and CDR2 SQIVND (reference sequence). The CDR3 length is 15 residues. The CDR3, as DNA: TGTGCCAGCACGGACAGAGACCTACTCGGGGACATTCAGTACTTC. Its translation is CASTDRDLLGDIQYF. Based on the CDR3 plus reference TRBV19 and TRBJ2-4, the full variable domain is DGGITQSPKYLFRKEGQNVTLSCEQNLNHDAMYWYRQDPGQGLRLIYYSQIVNDFQKGDIAEGYSVSREKKESFPLTVTSAQKNPTAFYLCASTDRDLLGDIQYFGAGTRLSVL.

This clonotype showed up many times. V usage is TRBV6-1 and J usage is TRBJ1-1; D remains unclear. CDR1 and CDR2 from the germline V gene are MNHNS and SASEGT. The CDR3 has 12 amino acids. Trimming cost V 0 bases and J 11 bases, with 10 bases left between them. For the CDR3, the DNA is TGTGCCAGCAGTGAAGCGCGGGGTAAGGCTTTCTTT. Residues: CASSEARGKAFF.

V gene TRBV10-3 combines with J gene TRBJ1-4; D unclear. Trimming took 3 bases from V and 5 from J, leaving 7 bases between them. The V gene's germline CDR1 is ENHRY and CDR2 SYGVKD. The length of the CDR3 is 13 residues. The chain's CDR3 is CAISDKRNEKLFF. Here the CDR3 DNA reads TGTGCCATCAGTGATAAGAGGAATGAAAAACTGTTTTTT.

This clonotype was seen once. This chain links TRBV5-6 with TRBJ1-6; D remains unclear. This CDR3 has 16 amino acids. Trimming pared 0 bases from V and 0 bases from J, leaving 7 bases between. Germline V gives CDR1 SGHDT, CDR2 YYEEEE. The DNA of the CDR3 is TGTGCCAGCAGCTTGGGCCTCAGCTCCTATAATTCACCCCTCCACTTT. Amino acid sequence: CASSLGLSSYNSPLHF.

This clonotype was recorded a few times. The chain joins TRBV10-2 to TRBJ2-5, with D perhaps matching TRBD2 (5 bases). V shed 0 bases and J shed 5 bases, with 10 bases lying between them. Germline CDR1 and CDR2: WSHSY and SAAADI. This CDR3 comprises 14 residues. In nucleotides, the CDR3 is TGCGCCAGCAGTGAGTCGGGTCGCGGGGAGACCCAGTACTTC. Amino acid sequence: CASSESGRGETQYF.

As for this clonotype: A read error is possible here, since a much larger clone lies one base away. V is TRBV3-1 and J is TRBJ1-1; D is undetermined. Trimming stripped 7 bases from V and 4 bases from J, with 13 bases between. Germline V gene sequence: CDR1 LGHDT, CDR2 YNNKEL (reference sequence). The CDR3 has 13 residues. CDR3 in DNA: TGTGCCAGCATCGGCCAGATGATCACTGAAGCTTTCTTT. It codes for CASIGQMITEAFF.

This clonotype was counted ten times or more. This chain joins TRBV24-1 and TRBJ2-1; 8 nucleotides agree with TRBD2. There are 13 residues in the CDR3. Germline V lookup: CDR1 KGHDR, CDR2 SFDVKD. The V gene end was trimmed by 10 bases and the J gene end by 6 bases; junction bases not matched to a gene: 7. This CDR3 reads CATRRGGSNEQFF. CDR3 bases: TGTGCCACACGACGGGGGGGATCCAATGAGCAGTTCTTC.

This clonotype was counted ten times or more. The V call is TRBV6-5, the J call TRBJ1-4; TRBD1 is a possible D gene (5 bases). V lost 2 bases, J lost 8 bases, and 12 bases lay in between. The germline V gene has CDR1 MNHEY and CDR2 SVGAGI. The CDR3 contains 14 residues. The chain's CDR3 is CASSYGARWEKLFF. CDR3 bases: TGTGCCAGCAGTTACGGGGCCCGTTGGGAAAAACTGTTTTTT.

The chain joins TRBV7-2 to TRBJ2-7; weak D call: TRBD1 (6 bases). Trimming removed 7 bases from V and 2 bases from J, with 18 bases in between. The CDR3 extends over 15 amino acids. Per germline, CDR1 SGHTA and CDR2 FQGNSA. CDR3 sequence: CASNPVRGTTYEQYF. CDR3 sequence (DNA): TGTGCCAGCAACCCGGTGAGGGGGACGACCTACGAGCAGTACTTC.

CDR3: CAIREDRDEKLFF. CDR3 bases: TGTGCCATCAGGGAAGACAGGGATGAAAAACTGTTTTTT. V and J are TRBV10-3 and TRBJ1-4; 7 bases match TRBD1. With 6 bases clipped from V and 6 bases from J, the junction kept 4 bases outside the gene matches. The CDR3 extends over 13 amino acids. Germline values: CDR1 ENHRY, CDR2 SYGVKD.

There are many counts of this clonotype. V gene TRBV9 combines with J gene TRBJ2-3; D is possibly TRBD2 (5 bases). Germline V lookup: CDR1 SGDLS, CDR2 YYNGEE. CDR3 size: 15 residues. V was cut by 5 bases and J by 6 bases, with 19 bases left in between. In DNA form, the CDR3 reads TGTGCCAGCAGGAGCCGGGGAGCGGTCGTCGATACGCAGTATTTT. Translation gives CASRSRGAVVDTQYF.

The chain couples TRBV13 to TRBJ1-2; D is unresolved. Per the germline V gene, CDR1 is PRHDT and CDR2 is FYEKMQ (reference sequence). CDR3 length equals 13 residues. V gave up 5 bases and J gave up 8 bases, with 15 bases separating them. Here the CDR3 reads CASSLLSVGGYTF. The CDR3 nucleotides read TGTGCCAGCAGCCTACTGTCAGTGGGGGGCTACACCTTC.

The rearrangement links TRBV30 to TRBJ1-1; D is undetermined. Germline CDR1 GTSNPN, CDR2 SVGIG (reference sequence). The CDR3 spans 13 residues. Trimming stripped 0 bases from V and 2 bases from J, with 7 bases between. CDR3 region: CAWSVLSNTEAFF. In DNA form, the CDR3 reads TGTGCCTGGAGTGTCCTCTCTAACACTGAAGCTTTCTTT. The whole variable domain, remainder taken from reference TRBV30 and TRBJ1-1, is SQTIHQWPATLVQPVGSPLSLECTVEGTSNPNLYWYRQAAGRGLQLLFYSVGIGQISSEVPQNLSASRPQDRQFILSSKKLLLSDSGFYLCAWSVLSNTEAFFGQGTRLTVV.

The J gene is TRBJ2-7, the V gene TRBV7-2, with 8 nucleotides matching TRBD1. The CDR3 length is 13 residues. From germline, CDR1 is SGHTA and CDR2 FQGNSA. With 7 bases clipped from V and 3 bases from J, the junction kept 5 bases outside the gene matches. This CDR3 reads CASTKDRVYEQYF. The CDR3 DNA reads TGTGCCAGCACCAAGGACAGGGTCTACGAGCAGTACTTC.

This clonotype has a count of ten or more. CDR3: CASSQVGLAGGGNEQFF. CDR3 nucleotide sequence: TGTGCCAGCAGCCAGGTTGGACTAGCGGGAGGAGGAAATGAGCAGTTCTTC. The chain links TRBV4-2 to TRBJ2-1; 14 bases line up with TRBD2. Trimming cost V 3 bases and J 7 bases; bases outside gene matches: 8. This CDR3 region has 17 residues. Looked up from germline, CDR1 is LGHNA and CDR2 is YNFKEQ.

The J gene is TRBJ2-7, the V gene TRBV6-5, with 10 bases that match TRBD1. Looked up from germline, CDR1 is MNHEY and CDR2 is SVGAGI. V was clipped by 2 bases and J by 2 bases; unmatched bases: 3. The CDR3 spans 15 residues. This chain's CDR3 is CASSYLGTGAYEQYF. In nucleotides, the CDR3 is TGTGCCAGCAGTTACCTTGGGACAGGGGCCTACGAGCAGTACTTC.

This clonotype was detected a few times. V usage is TRBV6-6 and J usage is TRBJ1-1; no clear D. With 6 bases removed from V and 4 bases from J, the gap between germline ends came to 15 bases. The CDR3 is 14 residues long. Germline lookup yields CDR1 MNHNY and CDR2 SVGAGI (reference sequence). CDR3 region: CASSPPRGGTEAFF. The DNA of the CDR3 is TGTGCCAGCAGCCCCCCGCGAGGCGGCACTGAAGCTTTCTTT.

CDR3 DNA sequence: TGTGCCAGCAGCTTAAGGATTTACAATGAGCAGTTCTTC. This gives the protein CASSLRIYNEQFF. The chain employs TRBV7-8 and TRBJ2-1, with D unclear. The CDR3 loop spans 13 amino acids. V was cut by 2 bases and J by 4 bases, with 6 bases left in between. Germline lookup yields CDR1 SGHVS and CDR2 FQNEAQ. The whole variable domain, remainder taken from reference TRBV7-8 and TRBJ2-1, is GAGVSQSPRYKVAKRGQDVALRCDPISGHVSLFWYQQALGQGPEFLTYFQNEAQLDKSGLPSDRFFAERPEGSVSTLKIQRTQQEDSAVYLCASSLRIYNEQFFGPGTRLTVL.

This clonotype was seen a few times. V and J are TRBV18 and TRBJ1-1, with D unclear. Germline CDR1 is KGHSH and CDR2 is LQKENI. This CDR3 is 14 amino acids long. V lost 0 bases and J 4 bases, leaving 9 bases between the germline ends. CDR3 in DNA: TGTGCCAGCTCACCACCCGGGGTCGTCACTGAAGCTTTCTTT. It translates to CASSPPGVVTEAFF. Drawing the rest from reference TRBV18 and TRBJ1-1, the complete variable domain is NAGVMQNPRHLVRRRGQEARLRCSPMKGHSHVYWYRQLPEEGLKFMVYLQKENIIDESGMPKERFSAEFPKEGPSILRIQQVVRGDSAAYFCASSPPGVVTEAFFGQGTRLTVV.

The CDR3 spells CASRSGTSGGYEQFF. The CDR3 bases are TGTGCCAGTAGGTCCGGGACTAGCGGGGGCTATGAGCAGTTCTTC. The chain is built from TRBV19 and TRBJ2-1; TRBD2 matches 14 bases. The CDR3 runs 15 residues. The J segment lost 8 bases and the V segment lost 6 bases, leaving 6 bases of the junction unmatched. Germline values: CDR1 LNHDA, CDR2 SQIVND (reference sequence).

Comment on this clonotype: One base away lies a much larger clone, so this may be a sequencing read error. The chain uses TRBV6-1 and TRBJ2-7; no definite D call. The end of the DNA is better explained by TRBJ2-1, so the J call may be wrong. The germline gives CDR1 MNHNS, CDR2 SASEGT. The CDR3 runs 15 residues. The CDR3 reads CASGDPRGRRTQQFF. CDR3 nucleotide sequence: TGTGCCAGCGGTGATCCTCGAGGCCGACGGACCCAGCAGTTCTTC.

This clonotype occurred a few times. This chain uses TRBV20-1 with TRBJ2-7, with TRBD1 matching over 10 bases. Germline-derived CDR1 and CDR2 are DFQATT and SNEGSKA (reference sequence). The CDR3 consists of 15 residues. V lost 6 bases to trimming and J lost 2 bases; unmatched junction nucleotides: 10. This CDR3 reads CSAPAVGTGAYEQYF. CDR3 nucleotides: TGCAGTGCCCCGGCCGTGGGGACAGGGGCCTACGAGCAGTACTTC.

This clonotype showed up many times. V and J are TRBV20-1 and TRBJ2-5, with a possible D match to TRBD1 (5 bases). The V end was cut by 5 bases, the J end by 1 base, with 17 bases between. This CDR3 contains 15 residues. CDR1 and CDR2 from the germline V gene are DFQATT and SNEGSKA (reference sequence). The CDR3 DNA follows: TGCAGTGCTCCGCGGACGGACACGCTCCAAGAGACCCAGTACTTC. It yields the protein CSAPRTDTLQETQYF.